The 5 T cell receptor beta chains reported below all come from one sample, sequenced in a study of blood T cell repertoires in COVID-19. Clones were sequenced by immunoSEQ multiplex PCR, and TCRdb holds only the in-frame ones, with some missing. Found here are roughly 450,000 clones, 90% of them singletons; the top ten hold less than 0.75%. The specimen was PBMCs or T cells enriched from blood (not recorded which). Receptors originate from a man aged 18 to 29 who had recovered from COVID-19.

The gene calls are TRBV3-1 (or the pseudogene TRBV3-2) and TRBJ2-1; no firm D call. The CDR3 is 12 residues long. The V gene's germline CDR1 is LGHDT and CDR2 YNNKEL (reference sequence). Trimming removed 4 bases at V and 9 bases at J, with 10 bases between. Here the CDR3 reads CASSLLGPEQFF. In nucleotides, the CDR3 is TGTGCCAGCAGCCTGCTAGGTCCTGAGCAGTTCTTC.

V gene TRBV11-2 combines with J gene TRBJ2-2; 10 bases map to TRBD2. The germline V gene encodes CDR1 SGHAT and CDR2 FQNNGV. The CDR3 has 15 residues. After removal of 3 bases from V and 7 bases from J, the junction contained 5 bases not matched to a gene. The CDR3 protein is CASSLASGGVGELFF. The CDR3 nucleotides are TGTGCCAGCAGCTTGGCTAGCGGGGGAGTCGGGGAGCTGTTTTTT.

For the CDR3, the DNA is TGTGCCAGCAATAATGGGCAATCGAATTCACCCCTCCACTTT. It specifies CASNNGQSNSPLHF. V gene TRBV5-4 combines with J gene TRBJ1-6; D is unclear. V shed 6 bases and J shed 7 bases, with 14 bases lying between them. The CDR3 is 14 amino acids. The germline V gene has CDR1 SGHNT and CDR2 YYREEE (reference sequence). Full variable domain (outside the CDR3, taken from reference TRBV5-4 and TRBJ1-6): ETGVTQSPTHLIKTRGQQVTLRCSSQSGHNTVSWYQQALGQGPQFIFQYYREEENGRGNFPPRFSGLQFPNYSSELNVNALELDDSALYLCASNNGQSNSPLHFGNGTRLTVT.

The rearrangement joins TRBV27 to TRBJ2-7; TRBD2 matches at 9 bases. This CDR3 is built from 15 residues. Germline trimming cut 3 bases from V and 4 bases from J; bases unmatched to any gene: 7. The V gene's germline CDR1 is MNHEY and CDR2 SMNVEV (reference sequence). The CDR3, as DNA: TGTGCCAGCAGTTTCCTTAGCGGGAGCAGTTACGAGCAGTACTTC. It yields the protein CASSFLSGSSYEQYF.

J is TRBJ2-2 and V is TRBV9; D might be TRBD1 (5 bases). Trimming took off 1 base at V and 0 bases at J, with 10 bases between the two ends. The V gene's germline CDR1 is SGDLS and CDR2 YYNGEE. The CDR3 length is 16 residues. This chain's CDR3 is CASSVSGRANTGELFF. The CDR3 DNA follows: TGTGCCAGCAGCGTAAGTGGCAGGGCGAACACCGGGGAGCTGTTTTTT.